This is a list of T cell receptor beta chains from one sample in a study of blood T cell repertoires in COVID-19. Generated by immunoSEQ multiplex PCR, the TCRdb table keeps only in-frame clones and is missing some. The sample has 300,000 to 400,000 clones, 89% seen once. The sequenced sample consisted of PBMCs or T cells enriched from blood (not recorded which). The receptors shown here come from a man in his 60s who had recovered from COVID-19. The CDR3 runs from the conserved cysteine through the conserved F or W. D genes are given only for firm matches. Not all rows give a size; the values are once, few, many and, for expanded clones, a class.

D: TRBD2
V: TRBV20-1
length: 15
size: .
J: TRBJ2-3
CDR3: CSASGVAGGTDTQYF
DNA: TGCAGTGCTAGTGGGGTAGCGGGAGGGACAGATACGCAGTATTTT

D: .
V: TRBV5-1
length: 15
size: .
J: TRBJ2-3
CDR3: CASSLTGDPSVGQYF
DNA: TGCGCCAGCAGCTTAACCGGGGATCCGTCGGTCGGGCAGTATTTT

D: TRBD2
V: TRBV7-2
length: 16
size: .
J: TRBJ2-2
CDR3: CASSLEASGIPGELFF
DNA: TGTGCCAGCAGCTTAGAGGCTAGCGGGATACCCGGGGAGCTGTTTTTT

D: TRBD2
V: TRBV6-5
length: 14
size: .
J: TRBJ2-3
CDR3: CASSSGLGTDTQYF
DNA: TGTGCCAGCAGTTCCGGACTAGGAACAGATACGCAGTATTTT

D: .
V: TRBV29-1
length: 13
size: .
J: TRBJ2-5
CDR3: CSVVGDRRETQYF
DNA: TGCAGCGTCGTGGGAGATAGGCGTGAGACCCAGTACTTC

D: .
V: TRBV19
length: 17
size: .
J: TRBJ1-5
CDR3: CASRSSSRGLSNQPQHF
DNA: TGTGCCAGTAGATCCTCATCTCGGGGGTTGAGCAATCAGCCCCAGCATTTT

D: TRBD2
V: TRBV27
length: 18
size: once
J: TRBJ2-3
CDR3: CASSSIKTSGTSTDTQYF
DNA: TGTGCCAGCAGTTCCATCAAGACTAGCGGAACTAGCACAGATACGCAGTATTTT

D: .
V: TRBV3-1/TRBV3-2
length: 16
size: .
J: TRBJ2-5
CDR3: CASSQRGAGVLETQYF
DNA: TGTGCCAGCAGCCAAAGGGGGGCGGGAGTTCTGGAGACCCAGTACTTC

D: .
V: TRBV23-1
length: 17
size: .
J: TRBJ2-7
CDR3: CASSQSDRQAPSYEQYF
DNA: TGCGCCAGCAGTCAATCGGATAGACAGGCACCCTCCTACGAGCAGTACTTC

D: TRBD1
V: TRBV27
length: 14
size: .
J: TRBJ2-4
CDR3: CASRKQTGVNIQYF
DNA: TGTGCCAGCAGAAAACAAACAGGGGTAAACATTCAGTACTTC

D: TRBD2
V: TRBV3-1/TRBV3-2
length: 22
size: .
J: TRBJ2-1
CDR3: CASSQDELASGRRGLTYNEQFF
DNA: TGTGCCAGCAGCCAAGATGAGCTGGCTAGCGGGAGACGGGGGTTGACCTACAATGAGCAGTTCTTC

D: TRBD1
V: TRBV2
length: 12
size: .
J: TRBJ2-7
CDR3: CASRVQGYEQYF
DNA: TGTGCCAGCAGGGTACAGGGGTACGAGCAGTACTTC

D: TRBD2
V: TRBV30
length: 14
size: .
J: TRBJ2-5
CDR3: CAYGSGAGVETQYF
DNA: TGTGCCTATGGAAGCGGAGCGGGAGTAGAGACCCAGTACTTC

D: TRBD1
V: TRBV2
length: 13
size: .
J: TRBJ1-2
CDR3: CASNGQANYGYTF
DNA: TGTGCCAGCAACGGACAGGCGAACTATGGCTACACCTTC

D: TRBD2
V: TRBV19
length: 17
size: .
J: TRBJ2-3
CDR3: CASSYRVAGVGTDTQYF
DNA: TGTGCCAGTAGTTACAGGGTAGCGGGAGTTGGCACAGATACGCAGTATTTT

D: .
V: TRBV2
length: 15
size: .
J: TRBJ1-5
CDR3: CASSEPRRDNQPQHF
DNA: TGTGCCAGCAGTGAACCCAGGCGGGACAATCAGCCCCAGCATTTT

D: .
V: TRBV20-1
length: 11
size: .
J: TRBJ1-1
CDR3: CSRRQNTEAFF
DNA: TGCAGTCGAAGACAGAACACTGAAGCTTTCTTT

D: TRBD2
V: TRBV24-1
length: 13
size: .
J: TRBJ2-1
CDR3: CATGLAAVDEQFF
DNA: TGTGCCACCGGACTAGCAGCGGTTGATGAGCAGTTCTTC

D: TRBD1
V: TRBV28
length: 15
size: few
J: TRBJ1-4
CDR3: CASNSQGGTNEKLFF
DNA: TGTGCCAGCAACTCACAGGGGGGCACTAATGAAAAACTGTTTTTT

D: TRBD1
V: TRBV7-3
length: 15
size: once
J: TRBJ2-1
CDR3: CASSSGGVRGNEQFF
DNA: TGTGCCAGCAGCTCAGGGGGTGTAAGGGGAAATGAGCAGTTCTTC

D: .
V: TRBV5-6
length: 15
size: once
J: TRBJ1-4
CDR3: CASSGSGRGVEKLFF
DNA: TGTGCCAGCAGCGGCTCCGGGAGGGGTGTCGAAAAACTGTTTTTT

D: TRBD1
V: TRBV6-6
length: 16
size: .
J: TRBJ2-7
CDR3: CASSYSPGQGADEQYF
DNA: TGTGCCAGCAGTTACTCCCCGGGACAGGGGGCGGACGAGCAGTACTTC

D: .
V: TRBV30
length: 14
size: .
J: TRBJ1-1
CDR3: CAWSVLSGWTEAFF
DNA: TGTGCCTGGAGTGTACTGTCAGGGTGGACTGAAGCTTTCTTT

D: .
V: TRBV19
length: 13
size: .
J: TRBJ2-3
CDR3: CASSRSLPDTQYF
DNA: TGTGCCAGTAGTAGATCGCTACCAGATACGCAGTATTTT

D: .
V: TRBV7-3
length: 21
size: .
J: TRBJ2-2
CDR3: CASSLHPILTDLRANTGELFF
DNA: TGTGCCAGCAGCCTCCACCCGATATTGACAGATCTCAGGGCGAACACCGGGGAGCTGTTTTTT

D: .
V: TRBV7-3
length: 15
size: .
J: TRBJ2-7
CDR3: CASSRSGADRYEQYF
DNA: TGTGCCAGCAGCCGTAGCGGCGCTGATAGATACGAGCAGTACTTC

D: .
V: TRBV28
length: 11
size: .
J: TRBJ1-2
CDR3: CATTVNYGYTF
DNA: TGTGCCACAACAGTAAACTATGGCTACACCTTC

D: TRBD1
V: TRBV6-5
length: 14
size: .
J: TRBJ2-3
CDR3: CASRTQGGTDTQYF
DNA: TGTGCCAGCAGGACACAGGGGGGCACAGATACGCAGTATTTT

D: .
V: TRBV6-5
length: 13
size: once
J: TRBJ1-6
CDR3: CASSSLVDSPLHF
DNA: TGTGCCAGCAGTTCGCTCGTAGATTCACCCCTCCACTTT

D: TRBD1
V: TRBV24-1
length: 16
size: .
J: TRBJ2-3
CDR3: CATSDQGGQGTDTQYF
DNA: TGTGCCACCAGTGATCAGGGGGGACAGGGGACAGATACGCAGTATTTT

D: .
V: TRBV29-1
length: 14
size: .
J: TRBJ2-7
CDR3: CSVSGGSGTYEQYF
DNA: TGCAGCGTTTCAGGGGGTAGCGGGACCTACGAGCAGTACTTC

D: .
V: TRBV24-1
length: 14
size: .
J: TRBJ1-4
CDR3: CATSAAGGSEKLFF
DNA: TGTGCCACCAGTGCTGCGGGGGGAAGTGAAAAACTGTTTTTT

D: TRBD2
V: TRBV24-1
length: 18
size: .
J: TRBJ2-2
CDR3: CATSDLRRTSGSTGELFF
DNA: TGTGCCACCAGTGATTTAAGGCGGACTAGCGGGAGTACCGGGGAGCTGTTTTTT

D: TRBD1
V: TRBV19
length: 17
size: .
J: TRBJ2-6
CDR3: CASSIDRGSSGANVLTF
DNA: TGTGCCAGTAGTATAGACAGGGGGAGCTCTGGGGCCAACGTCCTGACTTTC

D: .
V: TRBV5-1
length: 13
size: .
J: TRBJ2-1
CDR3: CASSPLSGNEQFF
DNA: TGCGCCAGCAGCCCTTTGTCGGGCAATGAGCAGTTCTTC

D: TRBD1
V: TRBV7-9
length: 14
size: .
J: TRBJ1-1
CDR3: CASSTTGGGTEAFF
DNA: TGTGCCAGCAGCACTACAGGGGGTGGCACTGAAGCTTTCTTT

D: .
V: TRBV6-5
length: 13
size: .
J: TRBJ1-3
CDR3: CASSYGRGNTIYF
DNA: TGTGCCAGCAGTTACGGGAGAGGAAACACCATATATTTT

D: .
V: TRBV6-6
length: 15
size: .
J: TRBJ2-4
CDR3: CASSIIAGAGNIQYF
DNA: TGTGCCAGCAGCATTATTGCGGGGGCGGGAAACATTCAGTACTTC

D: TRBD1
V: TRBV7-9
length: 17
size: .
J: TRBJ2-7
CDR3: CASSLAESWTGLVEQYF
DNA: TGTGCCAGCAGCTTAGCTGAGAGCTGGACAGGGTTGGTCGAGCAGTACTTC

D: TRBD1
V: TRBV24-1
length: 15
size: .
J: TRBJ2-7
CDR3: CATSDVGQGNHEQYF
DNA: TGTGCCACCAGTGACGTCGGACAGGGTAATCACGAGCAGTACTTC

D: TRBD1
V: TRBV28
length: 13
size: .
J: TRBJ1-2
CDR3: CASQRTGESGYTF
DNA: TGTGCCAGCCAAAGGACAGGGGAGAGTGGCTACACCTTC

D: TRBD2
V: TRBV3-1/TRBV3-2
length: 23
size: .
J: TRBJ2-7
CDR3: CASRQESAGTSGRLGLPTYEQYF
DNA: TGTGCCAGCAGACAAGAAAGCGCCGGGACTAGCGGGAGGTTGGGACTACCAACCTACGAGCAGTACTTC

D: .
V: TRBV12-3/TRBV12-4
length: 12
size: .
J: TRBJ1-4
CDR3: CASRRSNEKLFF
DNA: TGTGCCAGCCGACGGAGTAATGAAAAACTGTTTTTT

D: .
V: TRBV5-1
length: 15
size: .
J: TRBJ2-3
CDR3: CASSLSGASTDTQYF
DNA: TGCGCCAGCAGCCTCTCAGGGGCCTCCACAGATACGCAGTATTTT

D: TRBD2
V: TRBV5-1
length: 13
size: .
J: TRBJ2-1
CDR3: CASTAGDNNEQFF
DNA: TGCGCCAGCACGGCGGGAGACAACAATGAGCAGTTCTTC

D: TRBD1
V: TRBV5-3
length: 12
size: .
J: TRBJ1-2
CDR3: CARSWTGYGYTF
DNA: TGTGCCAGAAGCTGGACAGGTTATGGCTACACCTTC

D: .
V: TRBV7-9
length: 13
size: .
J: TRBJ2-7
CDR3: CASSFSGVGEQYF
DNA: TGTGCCAGCAGCTTTTCGGGGGTGGGCGAGCAGTACTTC

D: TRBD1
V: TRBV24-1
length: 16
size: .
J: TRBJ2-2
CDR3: CATSDATGVNTGELFF
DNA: TGTGCCACCAGTGACGCTACAGGGGTAAACACCGGGGAGCTGTTTTTT

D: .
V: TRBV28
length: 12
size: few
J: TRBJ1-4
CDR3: CASSLRLEKLFF
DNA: TGTGCCAGCAGTTTACGTCTTGAAAAACTGTTTTTT

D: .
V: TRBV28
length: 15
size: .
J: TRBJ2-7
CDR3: CASSLDFTAAYEQYF
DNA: TGTGCCAGCAGTTTAGATTTTACAGCCGCCTACGAGCAGTACTTC

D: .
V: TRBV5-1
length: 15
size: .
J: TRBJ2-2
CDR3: CASSPEATNTGELFF
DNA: TGCGCCAGCAGCCCCGAGGCGACGAACACCGGGGAGCTGTTTTTT

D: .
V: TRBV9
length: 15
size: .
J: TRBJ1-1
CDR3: CASSVAPTRNTEAFF
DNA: TGTGCCAGCAGCGTAGCTCCAACCAGGAACACTGAAGCTTTCTTT

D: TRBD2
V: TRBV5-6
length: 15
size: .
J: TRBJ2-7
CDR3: CASSFNPGGPYEQYF
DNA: TGTGCCAGCAGCTTTAATCCGGGAGGGCCCTACGAGCAGTACTTC

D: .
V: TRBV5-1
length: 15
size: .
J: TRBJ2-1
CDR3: CASSFHSTRNNEQFF
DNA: TGCGCCAGCAGCTTTCACTCGACTAGAAACAATGAGCAGTTCTTC